Given below is one T cell receptor (beta chain) in context. This entry belongs to a study of blood T cell repertoires in COVID-19. The repertoire was sequenced with immunoSEQ multiplex PCR; TCRdb's copy has only in-frame clones and lacks some. The table lists 150,000 to 200,000 clones, around 90% of them singletons, with approximately 0.5% in the top ten. Trimming pared 7 bases from V and 5 bases from J, leaving 15 bases between. Germline lookup yields CDR1 SGHTS and CDR2 YDEGEE. The CDR3 consists of 13 residues. This TCR derives from a man aged 45 to 65 with acute or convalescent COVID-19. Sequenced sample: peripheral blood. The chain employs TRBV5-8 and TRBJ1-1, with D tentatively TRBD1 (6 bases). The CDR3 protein is CASGGTRRTEAFF. Written as DNA, the CDR3 is TGTGCCAGCGGTGGGACAAGACGGACTGAAGCTTTCTTT.